This T cell receptor (beta chain) is drawn from a study of identical twins. Overall study results and limits: High-abundance cord blood beta clonotypes had fewer insertions; memory repertoires showed none. Zero-insertion results could be subject to partial confounding by invariant MAIT and iNKT cells.

This CDR3 is built from 15 residues. The V and J ends lost 5 bases and 6 bases, in that order; junction bases with no gene match: 12. The germline V gene encodes CDR1 ENHRY and CDR2 SYGVKD. Each donor (without exception) was a healthy Caucasian. This clonotype came up a few times. Its antigen is unidentified. A universal primer site came from template switching; cDNA carried unique molecular identifiers. Via MiXCR, TCRdb re-called the 5' RACE reads, giving one row per CDR3 protein. The sample lists roughly 1.6 million distinct CDR3 sequences, roughly 35% occurring once. This chain joins TRBV10-3 and TRBJ1-1; 7 bases are shared with TRBD1. The clonotype comes from a newborn girl in good health. Sequencing was done on a sample of cord blood. The CDR3 nucleotides are TGTGCCATCAGTCACGGGACAGAGGATGGGGCTGAAGCTTTCTTT. This encodes CAISHGTEDGAEAFF.